The present T cell receptor (beta chain) was sequenced within a study of beta chain features in type 1 diabetes. This clone was picked up a small number of times. CDR3 length: 14 residues. Looked up from germline, CDR1 is MNHEY and CDR2 is SMNVEV (reference sequence). The trim removed 6 bases at V and 2 bases at J, leaving 4 bases unmatched. Expressed TCRB transcripts were sequenced because the isolated RNA had all been reverse transcribed beforehand. Generated by immunoSEQ multiplex PCR, the TCRdb table keeps only in-frame clones and is missing some. The top ten clones hold about 0.014% of a sample with around 300,000 clones, roughly 9.6% of them seen once.

Sequenced: naive CD4+ T cells from blood. The clonotype originates from a woman aged 25 to 39 in good health. V usage is TRBV27 and J usage is TRBJ2-1, with TRBD1 matching 7 bases. CDR3 nucleotides: TGTGCCAGCAGCTTACAGGGGACCTACAATGAGCAGTTCTTC. It translates to CASSLQGTYNEQFF.